These 27 T cell receptor beta chains were sequenced from one sample in a study of blood T cell repertoires in COVID-19 (TCRdb year 2020). Library preparation used the immunoSEQ multiplex PCR assay. What TCRdb holds here is the immuneACCESS table cut down to in-frame rearrangements. Part of the clones is not present; checked against another copy, under half of the missing clones reflect an unresolved V gene, and the others are unexplained. Here the sample has 95,000 to 110,000 clones; 80% occur a single time. The ten largest clones capture about 4.3% of the sample. The sequencing sample was made of peripheral blood. Source of these receptors: a man in his 70s with acute or convalescent COVID-19.

The chain recombines TRBV5-6 with TRBJ2-7; no clear D gene. Germline values: CDR1 SGHDT, CDR2 YYEEEE. CDR3 size: 14 residues. Trimming took 0 bases from V and 3 from J, leaving 10 bases between them. The CDR3 DNA reads as TGTGCCAGCAGCTTGGTTCCAGGTTACTACGAGCAGTACTTC. Translating it yields CASSLVPGYYEQYF.

There are a few counts of this clone. The gene calls are TRBV29-1 and TRBJ1-2; D is ambiguous. V was clipped by 3 bases and J by 7 bases, with 9 bases between them. Germline values: CDR1 SQVTM, CDR2 ANQGSEA. There are 11 residues in the CDR3. CDR3 sequence (DNA): TGCAGCGTTGACGGCGGCAGTGGCTACACCTTC. This sequence encodes CSVDGGSGYTF. Supplemented by reference TRBV29-1 and TRBJ1-2, the full variable domain reads SAVISQKPSRDICQRGTSLTIQCQVDSQVTMMFWYRQQPGQSLTLIATANQGSEATYESGFVIDKFPISRPNLTFSTLTVSNMSPEDSSIYLCSVDGGSGYTFGSGTRLTVV.

This clone was counted only a few times. The J gene is TRBJ2-2, the V gene TRBV18; D not resolved. Between the trimmed V and J ends, which lost 0 bases and 2 bases, there was a span of 10 bases. CDR1 and CDR2 from the germline V gene are KGHSH and LQKENI. The CDR3 runs to 16 residues. The CDR3 is CASSPPNSFNTGELFF. The CDR3 DNA follows: TGTGCCAGCTCACCACCGAACAGTTTCAACACCGGGGAGCTGTTTTTT.

The chain's CDR3 is CASSRETGGGSPLHF. The CDR3 DNA is TGTGCCAGCAGCCGTGAAACAGGGGGTGGGTCACCCCTCCACTTT. The chain employs TRBV7-9 and TRBJ1-6; 8 positions agree with TRBD1. The germline V gene has CDR1 SEHNR and CDR2 FQNEAQ (reference sequence). CDR3 length: 15 residues. Trimming took 5 bases from V and 10 from J; bases not matched to a gene: 10. Full variable domain (remainder filled in from reference TRBV7-9 and TRBJ1-6): DTGVSQNPRHKITKRGQNVTFRCDPISEHNRLYWYRQTLGQGPEFLTYFQNEAQLEKSRLLSDRFSAERPKGSFSTLEIQRTEQGDSAMYLCASSRETGGGSPLHFGNGTRLTVT.

V and J are TRBV5-5 and TRBJ2-5; maybe TRBD2 (5 bases). Germline CDR1 SGHKS, CDR2 YYEKEE (reference sequence). The CDR3 consists of 12 residues. V was trimmed by 0 bases and J by 10 bases, leaving 10 bases between them. The CDR3 DNA reads TGTGCCAGCAGCTTGGAAGGCCGGGGCCAGTACTTC. Encoded protein: CASSLEGRGQYF.

The chain has TRBV9 and TRBJ1-3; 8 nucleotides line up with TRBD1. The ends lost 7 bases at V and 0 bases at J; junction bases unmatched: 9. The CDR3 has 16 residues. Germline loops: CDR1 SGDLS, CDR2 YYNGEE. Here the CDR3 reads CASFRDRIFSGNTIYF. The CDR3 nucleotides read TGTGCCAGCTTCCGGGACAGGATATTCTCTGGAAACACCATATATTTT.

The chain recombines TRBV18 with TRBJ1-1; no definite D call. V gave up 1 base and J gave up 0 bases, with 12 bases separating them. This CDR3 is 16 amino acids long. From germline, CDR1 is KGHSH and CDR2 LQKENI. In DNA, the CDR3 is TGTGCCAGCTCACCACGTATTGTAGATATGAACACTGAAGCTTTCTTT. This encodes CASSPRIVDMNTEAFF.

The chain uses TRBV11-2 and TRBJ1-4; unclear D gene. The germline CDR1 and CDR2 sequences are SGHAT and FQNNGV. CDR3 length: 12 amino acids. The ends were cut back, 0 bases at V and 7 bases at J, with 3 bases in the middle. CDR3 DNA: TGTGCCAGCAGCTTAGAGAGTGAAAAACTGTTTTTT. Its protein is CASSLESEKLFF.

The chain has TRBV23-1 and TRBJ2-7; a weak D match, TRBD1 (5 bases). TRBV23-1 has ORF status, its function being uncertain. V was cut by 9 bases and J by 1 base, with 7 bases left in between. CDR3 length equals 11 residues. CDR3 sequence (DNA): TGCGCCAGGCAGGGATCCTACGAGCAGTACTTC. Translation: CARQGSYEQYF.

J is TRBJ1-1 and V is TRBV7-3; tentative D call: TRBD1 (6 bases). The CDR3 runs to 15 residues. Trimming took off 0 bases at V and 7 bases at J, with 15 bases between the two ends. The germline CDR1 and CDR2 sequences are SGHTA and FQGTGA. CDR3 protein: CASSLTGWGRNEAFF. CDR3 nucleotide sequence: TGTGCCAGCAGCTTAACGGGGTGGGGGCGGAATGAAGCTTTCTTT.

The chain recombines TRBV11-2 with TRBJ1-6, with D unclear. Trimming took off 5 bases at V and 10 bases at J, with 21 bases between the two ends. Germline V gene lookup returns CDR1 SGHAT and CDR2 FQNNGV. This CDR3 is built from 16 residues. The CDR3: CASSPRVLSTISPLHF. CDR3 nucleotides: TGTGCCAGCAGCCCACGGGTCTTGAGTACCATATCACCCCTCCACTTT.

The rearrangement links TRBV6-5 to TRBJ2-3, with a possible D match to TRBD2 (5 bases). The ends were cut back, 5 bases at V and 4 bases at J, with 16 bases in the middle. Germline V gene lookup returns CDR1 MNHEY and CDR2 SVGAGI. This CDR3 contains 15 residues. The CDR3 sequence: CASSPRAPRADTQYF. Written as DNA, the CDR3 is TGTGCCAGCAGTCCTAGGGCACCGCGGGCAGATACGCAGTATTTT.

The chain combines TRBV3-1 (or the pseudogene TRBV3-2) with TRBJ1-3, with 7 bases that match TRBD1. Unmatched junction bases numbered 10, after V lost 2 bases and J lost 0 bases. CDR3 length: 18 amino acids. The germline CDR1 and CDR2 sequences are LGHDT and YNNKEL (reference sequence). Here the CDR3 reads CASSQFIDRAFSGNTIYF. CDR3 nucleotide sequence: TGTGCCAGCAGCCAATTTATTGACAGGGCCTTCTCTGGAAACACCATATATTTT.

This sequence joins TRBV7-9 and TRBJ1-1; D uncertain. The CDR3 spans 13 residues. The germline V gene has CDR1 SEHNR and CDR2 FQNEAQ (reference sequence). Deletions cut 7 bases from V and 5 bases from J, with 14 bases between. CDR3 DNA: TGTGCCAGCACCAGACTTTTAAGGACTGAAGCTTTCTTT. Translation: CASTRLLRTEAFF.

The chain couples TRBV7-8 to TRBJ1-5; D unresolved. Trimming removed 5 bases from V and 4 bases from J, with 12 bases in between. Germline CDR1 SGHVS, CDR2 FQNEAQ. The CDR3 covers 14 residues. Here the CDR3 reads CASSQVGRNQPQHF. The CDR3 DNA follows: TGTGCCAGCAGCCAGGTGGGGAGAAATCAGCCCCAGCATTTT.

The V and J genes are TRBV3-1 (or the pseudogene TRBV3-2) and TRBJ2-7, with a possible D match to TRBD1 (6 bases). Deletions cut 1 base from V and 5 bases from J, with 12 bases between. The CDR3 is 14 amino acids. The V gene's germline CDR1 is LGHDT and CDR2 YNNKEL (reference sequence). The CDR3 is CASSQARGSHEQYF. CDR3 bases: TGTGCCAGCAGCCAAGCTAGGGGGTCCCACGAGCAGTACTTC.

The chain links TRBV12-3 or TRBV12-4 to TRBJ1-1, with D possibly TRBD1 on 5 matching bases. There are 11 residues in the CDR3. Trimming removed 4 bases at V and 8 bases at J, with 8 bases between. CDR3 in amino acids: CASSYRGEAFF. CDR3 DNA: TGTGCCAGCAGTTATAGGGGAGAAGCTTTCTTT.

This chain joins TRBV15 and TRBJ2-7; tentatively, D is TRBD1 (5 bases). Per germline, CDR1 LNHNV and CDR2 YYDKDF (reference sequence). The length of the CDR3 is 15 residues. Trimming removed 5 bases at V and 0 bases at J, with 14 bases between. The CDR3 nucleotides read TGTGCCACCAGCGGAGCAGGGTCCAGCTCCTACGAGCAGTACTTC. Encoded protein: CATSGAGSSSYEQYF.

This chain joins TRBV18 and TRBJ1-1, with D possibly TRBD1 on 5 matching bases. The V end was cut by 3 bases, the J end by 4 bases, with 12 bases between. This CDR3 has 14 amino acids. CDR1 is KGHSH, CDR2 LQKENI, per germline. This CDR3 reads CASSPNTQGTEAFF. CDR3 in DNA: TGTGCCAGCTCACCCAACACCCAGGGCACTGAAGCTTTCTTT.

This chain joins TRBV3-1 (or the pseudogene TRBV3-2) and TRBJ2-3, with TRBD2 as a possible D gene (5 bases). This CDR3 is 15 amino acids long. The V gene's germline CDR1 is LGHDT and CDR2 YNNKEL (reference sequence). V was clipped by 2 bases and J by 7 bases, with 16 bases between them. The CDR3 coding sequence is TGTGCCAGCAGCCAAAGGAGGAATCCTCGCAATACGCAGTATTTT. It codes for CASSQRRNPRNTQYF.

The chain combines TRBV19 with TRBJ1-1, with 7 bases lining up with TRBD1. Trimming cost V 4 bases and J 3 bases; bases outside gene matches: 11. In germline, CDR1 is LNHDA, CDR2 SQIVND (reference sequence). The CDR3 runs 16 residues. The CDR3 coding sequence is TGTGCCAGTAGTACCCAGCTCACAGGGGTGGACACTGAAGCTTTCTTT. Its translation is CASSTQLTGVDTEAFF. The entire variable domain, with the rest obtained from reference TRBV19 and TRBJ1-1, is as follows: DGGITQSPKYLFRKEGQNVTLSCEQNLNHDAMYWYRQDPGQGLRLIYYSQIVNDFQKGDIAEGYSVSREKKESFPLTVTSAQKNPTAFYLCASSTQLTGVDTEAFFGQGTRLTVV.

The CDR3 DNA sequence: TGCGCCAGCAGCTGGGGACAGGGGGCGAAGACAGAGACCCAGTACTTC. Residues: CASSWGQGAKTETQYF. The chain combines TRBV5-1 with TRBJ2-5; the match to TRBD1 covers 12 bases. The germline CDR1 and CDR2 sequences are SGHRS and YFSETQ. This CDR3 is 16 amino acids long. V was clipped by 3 bases and J by 4 bases; unmatched bases: 7.

This clone was counted between two and nine times. V and J are TRBV5-1 and TRBJ1-6, with unresolved D. The V gene's germline CDR1 is SGHRS and CDR2 YFSETQ. The V and J ends lost 0 bases and 0 bases respectively, with 4 bases between them. The CDR3 runs to 15 residues. As DNA, the CDR3 is TGCGCCAGCAGCTTGGAGAGCTCCTATAATTCACCCCTCCACTTT. This codes for CASSLESSYNSPLHF.

The V gene is TRBV7-8, the J gene TRBJ1-5; TRBD1 matches 12 bases. The CDR3 has 15 residues. Germline loops: CDR1 SGHVS, CDR2 FQNEAQ. The junction had 5 bases not matched to a gene; V was cut back by 5 bases and J by 6 bases. In DNA form, the CDR3 reads TGTGCCAGCAGCGGGGACAGGGGGCTGCCTCAGCCCCAGCATTTT. It specifies CASSGDRGLPQPQHF.

The V gene is TRBV15, the J gene TRBJ1-2, with D unclear. The CDR3 sequence is 16 residues long. Germline V CDR1 and CDR2: LNHNV, YYDKDF (reference sequence). Between the trimmed V and J ends, which lost 4 bases and 0 bases, there was a span of 15 bases. CDR3: CATSTPIDTTNYGYTF. DNA of the CDR3: TGTGCCACCAGCACTCCGATAGACACCACTAACTATGGCTACACCTTC. Using reference TRBV15 and TRBJ1-2 for the parts outside the CDR3, the full variable domain is DAMVIQNPRYQVTQFGKPVTLSCSQTLNHNVMYWYQQKSSQAPKLLFHYYDKDFNNEADTPDNFQSRRPNTSFCFLDIRSPGLGDTAMYLCATSTPIDTTNYGYTFGSGTRLTVV.

The rearrangement links TRBV10-3 to TRBJ1-2; tentatively, D is TRBD1 (5 bases). V lost 10 bases to trimming and J lost 4 bases, with 16 bases between them. The germline V gene encodes CDR1 ENHRY and CDR2 SYGVKD. This CDR3 spans 13 amino acids. CDR3 sequence: CATSTGGGYGYTF. CDR3 in DNA: TGTGCCACTTCCACGGGGGGGGGCTATGGCTACACCTTC.

V gene TRBV7-9 combines with J gene TRBJ1-1, with a possible D match to TRBD1 (6 bases). CDR3 length equals 14 residues. Germline values: CDR1 SEHNR, CDR2 FQNEAQ (reference sequence). Trimming stripped 5 bases from V and 1 base from J, with 11 bases between. In DNA form, the CDR3 reads TGTGCCAGCAGCGAGATACAGGGGAACACTGAAGCTTTCTTT. This translates into CASSEIQGNTEAFF. Looking up the rest from reference TRBV7-9 and TRBJ1-1 gives the full variable domain: DTGVSQNPRHKITKRGQNVTFRCDPISEHNRLYWYRQTLGQGPEFLTYFQNEAQLEKSRLLSDRFSAERPKGSFSTLEIQRTEQGDSAMYLCASSEIQGNTEAFFGQGTRLTVV.